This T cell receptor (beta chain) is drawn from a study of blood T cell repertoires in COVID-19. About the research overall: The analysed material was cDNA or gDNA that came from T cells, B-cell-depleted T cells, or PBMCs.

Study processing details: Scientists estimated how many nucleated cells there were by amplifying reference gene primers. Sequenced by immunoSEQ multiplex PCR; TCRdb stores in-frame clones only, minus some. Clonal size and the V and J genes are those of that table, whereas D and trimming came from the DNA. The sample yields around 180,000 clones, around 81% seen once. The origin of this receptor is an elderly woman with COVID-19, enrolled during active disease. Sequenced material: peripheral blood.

CDR3 amino acids: CASSIETGFNQPQHF. The CDR3 DNA reads as TGTGCCAGTAGTATAGAGACCGGGTTCAATCAGCCCCAGCATTTT. The rearrangement links TRBV19 to TRBJ1-5, with D uncertain. This CDR3 is built from 15 residues. V was shortened by 0 bases and J by 3 bases, with 9 bases between the two germline ends. CDR1 and CDR2 from the germline V gene are LNHDA and SQIVND (reference sequence).